Following are 15 T cell receptor beta chains from one sample sequenced in a study of cytomegalovirus exposure and HLA in healthy donors. Researchers ran the PCR with 60 Vbeta and 13 Jbeta primers. Libraries were prepared by immunoSEQ multiplex PCR; TCRdb keeps only in-frame clonotypes and omits some of them. The sample lists more than 80,000 clones; around three quarters were seen once. Sequences were obtained from PBMCs. The receptors originated from a woman in her 50s in good health and CMV-seropositive.

The CDR3 DNA sequence: TGTGCCAGCAGCAGAGACAGGGGCTATGGCTACACCTTC. Its translation is CASSRDRGYGYTF. The rearrangement links TRBV6-4 to TRBJ1-2; 8 bases are a match to TRBD1. The germline gives CDR1 MRHNA, CDR2 SNTAGT. J gave up 4 bases and V 6 bases, and 4 bases lay outside the gene matches. This CDR3 comprises 13 residues.

The gene calls are TRBV11-2 and TRBJ1-1, with D possibly TRBD1 on 5 matching bases. Germline CDR1 is SGHAT and CDR2 is FQNNGV. V shed 3 bases and J shed 1 base, with 18 bases lying between them. The CDR3 has 17 amino acids. CDR3 sequence: CASSFSSGEGSNTEAFF. For the CDR3, the DNA is TGTGCCAGCAGCTTCTCTTCGGGGGAAGGATCGAACACTGAAGCTTTCTTT.

The chain joins TRBV5-6 to TRBJ1-2; D gene unclear. Trimming took off 4 bases at V and 7 bases at J, with 8 bases between the two ends. The CDR3 is made up of 11 amino acids. Germline CDR1 SGHDT, CDR2 YYEEEE. CDR3: CASSRLVGYTF. The CDR3 nucleotides are TGTGCCAGCAGCCGTCTTGTTGGCTACACCTTC. The whole variable domain, remainder taken from reference TRBV5-6 and TRBJ1-2, is DAGVTQSPTHLIKTRGQQVTLRCSPKSGHDTVSWYQQALGQGPQFIFQYYEEEERQRGNFPDRFSGHQFPNYSSELNVNALLLGDSALYLCASSRLVGYTFGSGTRLTVV.

This clone came up a few times. The V call is TRBV19, the J call TRBJ1-1; the match to TRBD1 covers 10 bases. This CDR3 is built from 17 residues. Trimming took 4 bases from V and 1 from J; bases not matched to a gene: 9. The germline V gene has CDR1 LNHDA and CDR2 SQIVND (reference sequence). The CDR3 loop reads CASSSGPWTGGNTEAFF. The DNA for the CDR3 is TGTGCCAGTAGTAGTGGGCCCTGGACAGGGGGGAACACTGAAGCTTTCTTT.

The chain is built from TRBV5-1 and TRBJ1-4, with 9 bases fitting TRBD1. CDR3 length: 15 residues. CDR1 and CDR2 from the germline V gene are SGHRS and YFSETQ. V gave up 4 bases and J gave up 7 bases; unmatched junction bases: 8. The CDR3 sequence is CASSTTGGRGEKLFF. CDR3 in DNA: TGCGCCAGCAGCACCACAGGGGGCAGGGGTGAAAAACTGTTTTTT.

V is TRBV7-2 and J is TRBJ2-5, with a possible D match to TRBD1 (6 bases). The CDR3 extends over 14 amino acids. From germline, CDR1 is SGHTA and CDR2 FQGNSA. V lost 3 bases to trimming and J lost 11 bases, with 19 bases between them. The CDR3 sequence: CASSLADRRAEQYF. CDR3 DNA: TGTGCCAGCAGCTTGGCTGACAGGCGTGCGGAGCAGTACTTC.

J is TRBJ1-3 and V is TRBV19; 11 nucleotides align to TRBD1. V lost 9 bases to trimming and J lost 2 bases; unmatched junction nucleotides: 15. CDR1 LNHDA and CDR2 SQIVND come from the germline V gene (reference sequence). The CDR3 sequence is 18 residues long. CDR3 loop: CASLKRTGGLRAGNTIYF. DNA of the CDR3: TGTGCCAGCTTGAAGCGGACAGGGGGCCTGAGGGCTGGAAACACCATATATTTT.

The rearrangement links TRBV5-1 to TRBJ2-7, with 9 bases matching TRBD1. Trimming took 0 bases from V and 7 from J; bases not matched to a gene: 14. Germline assignment: CDR1 SGHRS and CDR2 YFSETQ. The CDR3 loop spans 17 amino acids. The CDR3 spells CASSLGVMGQGYEEQYF. CDR3 in DNA: TGCGCCAGCAGCTTGGGCGTAATGGGACAGGGTTACGAAGAGCAGTACTTC.

This clone was recorded once. J is TRBJ2-2 and V is TRBV5-4; D remains unclear. Germline assignment: CDR1 SGHNT and CDR2 YYREEE (reference sequence). The CDR3 is 17 residues long. Trimming cost V 1 base and J 4 bases, with 17 bases left between them. CDR3 protein: CASSLLLLGRSTGELFF. The CDR3 DNA reads as TGTGCCAGCAGCTTGCTGCTATTGGGCAGAAGCACCGGGGAGCTGTTTTTT.

CDR3 bases: TGTGCCACCAGCAGAAGGGACAAGGAGACCCAGTACTTC. This sequence encodes CATSRRDKETQYF. The chain is built from TRBV15 and TRBJ2-5, with a possible D match to TRBD1 (6 bases). V lost 2 bases and J lost 5, with 9 bases in between. This CDR3 comprises 13 residues. Germline values: CDR1 LNHNV, CDR2 YYDKDF (reference sequence).

The chain uses TRBV7-9 and TRBJ2-7; 7 nucleotides line up with TRBD1. CDR3 length equals 15 residues. The germline V gene has CDR1 SEHNR and CDR2 FQNEAQ (reference sequence). V dropped 2 bases and J dropped 5; count of bases not matched to a gene: 9. CDR3 region: CASSLSWDRPHEQYF. The CDR3 coding sequence is TGTGCCAGCAGCTTATCGTGGGACAGACCACACGAGCAGTACTTC.

The V gene is TRBV11-3, the J gene TRBJ2-7; D is uncertain. V was shortened by 5 bases and J by 0 bases, with 17 bases between the two germline ends. From germline, CDR1 is SGHNT and CDR2 YENEEA. CDR3 length: 16 residues. DNA for the CDR3: TGTGCCAGCAGCCCCACGCAGACAATGAACTCCTACGAGCAGTACTTC. Protein: CASSPTQTMNSYEQYF.

In this sample, this clone turned up once. The chain has TRBV18 and TRBJ1-2; 8 positions match TRBD1. CDR3 length equals 13 residues. CDR1 and CDR2 from the germline V gene are KGHSH and LQKENI. The V and J ends lost 7 bases and 4 bases, in that order; junction bases with no gene match: 5. CDR3: CASLPGQGYGYTF. Here the CDR3 DNA reads TGTGCCAGCTTGCCTGGACAGGGCTATGGCTACACCTTC.

V gene TRBV6-6 combines with J gene TRBJ2-7, with TRBD1 matching 11 bases. Germline V gene data show CDR1 as MNHNY and CDR2 as SVGAGI (reference sequence). The CDR3 contains 14 residues. With V trimmed by 6 bases and J by 0 bases, 1 base remained unmatched. This CDR3 reads CASRGQGGSYEQYF. CDR3 bases: TGTGCCAGCAGGGGACAGGGGGGCTCCTACGAGCAGTACTTC.

The CDR3 region is CASSTSGNEQFF. The CDR3 bases are TGTGCCAGCAGCACCAGCGGGAATGAGCAGTTCTTC. The chain has TRBV7-8 and TRBJ2-1; perhaps TRBD2 as D (6 bases). CDR3 size: 12 residues. V lost 5 bases, J lost 7 bases, and 9 bases lay in between. The germline CDR1 and CDR2 sequences are SGHVS and FQNEAQ.